This T cell receptor beta chain was retrieved from a study of CD8+CD57+ T cells in acquired aplastic anemia. Study details: 3 to 3.5 ug was the average amount of DNA from sorted CD4+ and CD8+ cells. The average read count for CD4+ cells in healthy donors was 10 million to 11 million.

The template used for profiling TCR beta VDJ and CDR3 was genomic DNA. TCRdb re-analysed the reads in MiXCR, keeping a single row per CDR3 protein. The sample has under 200,000 distinct CDR3 sequences, about three fifths seen once; the top ten hold under 50%. Trimming left V 4 bases short and J 4 bases short, with 13 bases between. The CDR3 is 14 residues long. Germline V gene sequence: CDR1 SGDLS, CDR2 YYNGEE. This clonotype was seen at least ten times. Its antigen is not known. Overall study findings and caveats: A set of 25 to 35 CD8+ CDR3 sequences was shared between patients and controls, and these sequences appeared highly expressed in patients. Significant differences in CD8+ Simpson's diversity were not observed between patients and controls.

The sequenced material came from sorted CD4+, CD8+, or CD8+CD57+ T cells (not recorded which) from PBMCs. The source is a human donor in good health. The chain is built from TRBV9 and TRBJ2-3, with D perhaps TRBD2 (7 bases). CDR3 DNA sequence: TGTGCCAGCAGCACCCGAGGGGGGGCAGATACGCAGTATTTT. Protein product: CASSTRGGADTQYF.